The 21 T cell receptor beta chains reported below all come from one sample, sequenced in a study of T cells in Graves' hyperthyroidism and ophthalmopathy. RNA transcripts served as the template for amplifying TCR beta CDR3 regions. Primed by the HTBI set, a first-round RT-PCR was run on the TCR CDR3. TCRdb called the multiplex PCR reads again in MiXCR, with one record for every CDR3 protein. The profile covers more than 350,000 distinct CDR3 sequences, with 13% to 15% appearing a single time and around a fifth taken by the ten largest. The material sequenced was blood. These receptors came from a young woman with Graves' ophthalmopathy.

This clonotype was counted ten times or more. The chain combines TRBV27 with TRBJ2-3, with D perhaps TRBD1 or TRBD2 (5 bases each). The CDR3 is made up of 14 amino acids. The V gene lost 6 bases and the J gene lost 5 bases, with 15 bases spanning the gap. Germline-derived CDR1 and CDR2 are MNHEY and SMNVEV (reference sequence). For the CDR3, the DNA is TGTGCCAGCAGGACTGGGGGTATTAAAGATACGCAGTATTTT. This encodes CASRTGGIKDTQYF.

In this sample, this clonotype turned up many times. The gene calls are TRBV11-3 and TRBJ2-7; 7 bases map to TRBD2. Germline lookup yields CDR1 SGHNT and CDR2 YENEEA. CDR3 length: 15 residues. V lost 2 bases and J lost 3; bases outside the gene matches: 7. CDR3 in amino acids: CASSLRAGVNYEQYF. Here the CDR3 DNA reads TGTGCCAGCAGCTTACGGGCGGGGGTTAACTACGAGCAGTACTTC.

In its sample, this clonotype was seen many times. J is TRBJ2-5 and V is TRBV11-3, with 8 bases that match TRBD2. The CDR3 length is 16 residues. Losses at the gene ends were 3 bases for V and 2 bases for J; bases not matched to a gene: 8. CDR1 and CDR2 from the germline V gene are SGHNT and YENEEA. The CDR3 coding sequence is TGTGCCAGCAGCTTTTCGGGAGCGGGGGAACAAGAGACCCAGTACTTC. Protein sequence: CASSFSGAGEQETQYF.

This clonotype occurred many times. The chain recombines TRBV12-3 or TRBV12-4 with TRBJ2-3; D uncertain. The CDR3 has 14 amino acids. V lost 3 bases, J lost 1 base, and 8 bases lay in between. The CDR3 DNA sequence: TGTGCCAGCAGTTTCACCCGGGGCACAGATACGCAGTATTTT. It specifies CASSFTRGTDTQYF.

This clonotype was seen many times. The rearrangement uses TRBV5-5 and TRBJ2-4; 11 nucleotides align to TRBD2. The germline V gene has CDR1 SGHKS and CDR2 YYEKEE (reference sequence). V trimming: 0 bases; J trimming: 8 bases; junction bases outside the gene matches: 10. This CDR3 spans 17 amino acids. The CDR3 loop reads CASSLEGSGGAQDIQYF. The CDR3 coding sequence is TGTGCCAGCAGCTTGGAAGGTAGCGGGGGGGCCCAGGACATTCAGTACTTC.

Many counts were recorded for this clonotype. The CDR3 coding sequence is TGCAGTGCTAGAGAGAGTAGACGGGACGAACGGATGAACACTGAAGCTTTCTTT. It specifies CSARESRRDERMNTEAFF. The rearrangement uses TRBV20-1 and TRBJ1-1, with D perhaps TRBD1 (5 bases). Germline lookup yields CDR1 DFQATT and CDR2 SNEGSKA (reference sequence). The CDR3 extends over 18 amino acids. Trimming stripped 0 bases from V and 0 bases from J, with 20 bases between.

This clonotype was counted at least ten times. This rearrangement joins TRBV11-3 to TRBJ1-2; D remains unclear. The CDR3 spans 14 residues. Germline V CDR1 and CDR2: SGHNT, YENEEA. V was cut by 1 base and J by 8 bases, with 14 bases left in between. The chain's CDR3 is CASSLGASGLGYTF. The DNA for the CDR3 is TGTGCCAGCAGCTTAGGTGCTTCGGGGTTGGGCTACACCTTC.

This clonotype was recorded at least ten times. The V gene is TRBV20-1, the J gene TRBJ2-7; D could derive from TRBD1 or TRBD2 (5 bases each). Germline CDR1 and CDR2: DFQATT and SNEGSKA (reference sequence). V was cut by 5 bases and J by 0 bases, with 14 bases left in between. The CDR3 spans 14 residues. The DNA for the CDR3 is TGCAGTGCTGACAACTCCGGGACCTCCTACGAGCAGTACTTC. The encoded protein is CSADNSGTSYEQYF.

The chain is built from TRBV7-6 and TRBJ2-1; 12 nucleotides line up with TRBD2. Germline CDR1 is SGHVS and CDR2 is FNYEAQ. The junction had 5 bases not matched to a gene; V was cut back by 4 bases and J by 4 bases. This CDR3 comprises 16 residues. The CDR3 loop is CASSSWTSGEYNEQFF. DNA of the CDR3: TGTGCCAGCAGCTCCTGGACTAGCGGGGAATACAATGAGCAGTTCTTC.

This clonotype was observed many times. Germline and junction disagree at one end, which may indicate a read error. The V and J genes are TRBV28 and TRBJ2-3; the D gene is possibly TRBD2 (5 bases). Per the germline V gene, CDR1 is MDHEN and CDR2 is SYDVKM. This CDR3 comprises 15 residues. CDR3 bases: TGTGCCAGCCTATCAATTCCGGGGTTCACAGATTCGCAGTATTTT. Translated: CASLSIPGFTDSQYF.

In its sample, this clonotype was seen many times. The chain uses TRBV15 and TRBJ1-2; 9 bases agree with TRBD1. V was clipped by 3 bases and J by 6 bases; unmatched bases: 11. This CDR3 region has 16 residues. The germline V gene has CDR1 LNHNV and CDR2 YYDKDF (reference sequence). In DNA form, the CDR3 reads TGTGCCACCAGCAGCAGTCGGACAGGGGCCGTAGATGGCTACACCTTC. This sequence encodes CATSSSRTGAVDGYTF.

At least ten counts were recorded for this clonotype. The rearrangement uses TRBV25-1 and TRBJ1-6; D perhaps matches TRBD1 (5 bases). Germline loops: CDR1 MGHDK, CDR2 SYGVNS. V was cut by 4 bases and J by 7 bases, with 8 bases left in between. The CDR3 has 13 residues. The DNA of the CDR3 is TGTGCCAGCAGTGCAGGGCTGAATTCACCCCTCCACTTT. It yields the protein CASSAGLNSPLHF.

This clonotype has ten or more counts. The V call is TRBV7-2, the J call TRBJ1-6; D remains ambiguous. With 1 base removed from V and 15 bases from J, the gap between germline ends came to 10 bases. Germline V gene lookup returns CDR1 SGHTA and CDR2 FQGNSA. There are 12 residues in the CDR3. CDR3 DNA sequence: TGTGCCAGCAGCTTAGTCGACATACACCTCCACTTT. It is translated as CASSLVDIHLHF.

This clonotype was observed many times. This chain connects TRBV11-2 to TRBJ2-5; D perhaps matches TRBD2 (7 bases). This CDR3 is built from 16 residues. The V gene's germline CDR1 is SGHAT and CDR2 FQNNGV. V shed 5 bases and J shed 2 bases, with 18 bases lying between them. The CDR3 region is CASSKRQGGVQETQYF. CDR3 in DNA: TGTGCCAGCAGCAAGCGACAAGGGGGGGTTCAAGAGACCCAGTACTTC.

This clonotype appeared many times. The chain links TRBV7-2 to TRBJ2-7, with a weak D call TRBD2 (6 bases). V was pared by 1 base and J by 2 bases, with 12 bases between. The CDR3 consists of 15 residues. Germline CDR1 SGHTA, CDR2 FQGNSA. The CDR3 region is CASSLEGGAAYEQYF. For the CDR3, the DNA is TGTGCCAGCAGCTTAGAGGGAGGAGCAGCCTACGAGCAGTACTTC.

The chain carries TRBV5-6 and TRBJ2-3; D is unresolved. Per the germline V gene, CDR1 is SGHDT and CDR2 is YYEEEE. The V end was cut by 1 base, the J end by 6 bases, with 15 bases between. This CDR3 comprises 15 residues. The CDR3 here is CASSLFFQIRDTQYF. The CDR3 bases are TGTGCCAGCAGCTTGTTTTTTCAGATCAGGGATACGCAGTATTTT.

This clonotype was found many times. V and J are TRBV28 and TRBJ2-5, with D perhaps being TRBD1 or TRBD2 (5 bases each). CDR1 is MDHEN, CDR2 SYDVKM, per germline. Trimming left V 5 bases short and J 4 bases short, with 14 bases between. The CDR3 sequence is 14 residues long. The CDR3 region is CASSHLEGLETQYF. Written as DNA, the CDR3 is TGTGCCAGCAGTCACCTTGAGGGGCTAGAGACCCAGTACTTC.

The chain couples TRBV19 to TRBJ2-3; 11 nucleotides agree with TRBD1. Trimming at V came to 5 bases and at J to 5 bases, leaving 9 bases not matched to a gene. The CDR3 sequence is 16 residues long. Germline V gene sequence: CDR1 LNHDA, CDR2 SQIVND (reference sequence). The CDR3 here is CASSSGQGAYGDTQYF. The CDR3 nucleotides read TGTGCCAGTAGTTCCGGACAGGGGGCTTATGGAGATACGCAGTATTTT.

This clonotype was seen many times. CDR3 DNA sequence: TGTGCCTGCTTAACTAGCACAGATACGCAGTATTTT. Its translation is CACLTSTDTQYF. The chain links TRBV30 to TRBJ2-3; no clear D. The CDR3 contains 12 residues. Trimming shortened V by 6 bases and J by 0 bases, and 7 bases separated the two germline ends. Germline V lookup: CDR1 GTSNPN, CDR2 SVGIG (reference sequence).

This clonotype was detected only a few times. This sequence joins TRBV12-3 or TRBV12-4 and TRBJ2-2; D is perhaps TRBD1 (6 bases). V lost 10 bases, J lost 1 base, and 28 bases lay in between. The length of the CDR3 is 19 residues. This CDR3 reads CATTPRGRGLTKNTGELFF. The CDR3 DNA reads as TGTGCCACCACGCCTCGGGGCAGGGGCTTGACAAAGAACACCGGGGAGCTGTTTTTT.

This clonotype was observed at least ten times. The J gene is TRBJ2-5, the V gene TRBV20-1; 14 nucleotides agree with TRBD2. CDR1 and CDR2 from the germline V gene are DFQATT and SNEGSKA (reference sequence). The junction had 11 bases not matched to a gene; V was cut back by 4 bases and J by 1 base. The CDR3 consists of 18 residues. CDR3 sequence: CSAKPRTSGGLIQETQYF. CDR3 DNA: TGCAGTGCTAAACCCCGGACTAGCGGGGGGTTAATCCAAGAGACCCAGTACTTC.